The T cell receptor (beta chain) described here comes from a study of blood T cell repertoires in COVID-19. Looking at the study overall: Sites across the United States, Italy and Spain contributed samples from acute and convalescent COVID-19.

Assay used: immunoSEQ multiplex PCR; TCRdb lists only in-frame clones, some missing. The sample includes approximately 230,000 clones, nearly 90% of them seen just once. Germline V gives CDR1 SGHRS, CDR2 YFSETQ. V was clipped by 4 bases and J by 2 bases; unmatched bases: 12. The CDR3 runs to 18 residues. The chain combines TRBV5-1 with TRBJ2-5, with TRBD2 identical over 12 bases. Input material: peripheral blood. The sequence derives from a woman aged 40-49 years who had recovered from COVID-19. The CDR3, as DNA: TGCGCCAGCAGCCTCCCCCTCGGACTAGCGGGAACTCAAGAGACCCAGTACTTC. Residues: CASSLPLGLAGTQETQYF.